This T cell receptor beta chain was recovered during a study of cytotoxic CD8 clonotypes in ibrutinib-treated CLL. Study details: Partial responses numbered about 24 and complete responses 2; after a median about 62 months, 14 stayed remitted and 12 progressed.

Findings and limits, study-wide: Samples were collected at differing times from sustained-remission and progressing patients.

Trimming took 1 base from V and 3 from J, leaving 29 bases between them. The CDR3 covers 21 residues. Germline CDR1 SGDLS, CDR2 YYNGEE. Measured with immunoSEQ multiplex PCR; TCRdb has only the in-frame clones, and not every one. The sample records 55,000 to 80,000 clones, approximately 57% being singletons. This clone appeared a few times. Antigen: not known. Sequenced material: PBMCs, taken after 12 months of ibrutinib treatment. The sequence was obtained from a human donor with chronic lymphocytic leukemia. The V and J genes are TRBV9 and TRBJ1-5; no definite D call. CDR3 residues: CASSVTMHIRNEVRINQPQHF. CDR3 nucleotides: TGTGCCAGCAGCGTAACAATGCACATTCGTAACGAAGTAAGGATCAATCAGCCCCAGCATTTT.